This TCR beta chain was profiled in a study of T cell repertoires in cytomegalovirus infection. General study findings and limits: HLA-C-restricted TCR beta clonotypes specific for CMV led the ex vivo response.

From the reads, TCRdb called clonotypes with MiXCR, one entry per CDR3 protein. The table includes under 90,000 distinct CDR3 sequences, approximately 24% detected once. This clonotype was counted only a few times. Its specificity is unknown. The receptor comes from a human donor in good health (CMV status not recorded). Some clones in this sample may be carry-over from other donors' samples. The sequenced sample consisted of PBMCs, sequenced either directly or after in vitro stimulation (not recorded which).

This CDR3 reads CASRISGANVLTF. CDR3 DNA sequence: TGTGCCAGCAGAATCTCTGGGGCCAACGTCCTGACTTTC. The chain links TRBV7-2 to TRBJ2-6, with D unresolved. The germline CDR1 and CDR2 sequences are SGHTA and FQGNSA. The CDR3 is 13 amino acids. Between the trimmed V and J ends, which lost 6 bases and 0 bases, there was a span of 3 bases.